Described below is a single T cell receptor beta chain sequence and its context. CDR1 and CDR2 from the germline V gene are WNHNN and SYGVQD (reference sequence). V dropped 8 bases and J dropped 6 bases, with 18 bases sitting between them. There are 14 residues in the CDR3. This record belongs to a study of shared T cell receptors in the human thymus. Using immunoSEQ multiplex PCR, the repertoire was profiled, and TCRdb retains in-frame clones only, with some absent. The table has 500,000 to 750,000 clones, over 75% seen once. These data are also associated with another study on human thymus T cells. From that study: Corrective heart surgery yielded the resections from which the thymus tissue came.

Sequencing used thymocytes. The chain carries TRBV10-1 and TRBJ2-3; tentatively, D is TRBD2 (5 bases). This receptor was identified in a boy under two years old with a congenital heart defect. The CDR3 here is CASGNVTPGDTQYF. The CDR3 DNA follows: TGCGCCAGCGGCAACGTGACTCCGGGGGATACGCAGTATTTT.